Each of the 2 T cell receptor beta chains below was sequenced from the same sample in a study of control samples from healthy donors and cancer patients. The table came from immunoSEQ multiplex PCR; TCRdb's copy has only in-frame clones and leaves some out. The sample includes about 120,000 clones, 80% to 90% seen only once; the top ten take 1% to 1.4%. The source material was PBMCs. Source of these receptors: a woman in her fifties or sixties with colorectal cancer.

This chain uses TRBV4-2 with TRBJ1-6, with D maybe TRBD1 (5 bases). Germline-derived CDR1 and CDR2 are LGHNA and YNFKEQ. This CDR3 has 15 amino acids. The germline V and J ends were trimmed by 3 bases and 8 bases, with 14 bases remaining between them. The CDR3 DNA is TGTGCCAGCAGCCAGAGGCTGTTAGGGGATTCACCCCTCCACTTT. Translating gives CASSQRLLGDSPLHF.

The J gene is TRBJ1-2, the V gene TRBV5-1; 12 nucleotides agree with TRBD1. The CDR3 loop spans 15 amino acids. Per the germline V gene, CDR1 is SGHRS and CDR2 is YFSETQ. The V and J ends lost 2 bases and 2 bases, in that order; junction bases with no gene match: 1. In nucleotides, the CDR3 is TGCGCCAGCAGCTTCGGGACAGGGGGCAACTATGGCTACACCTTC. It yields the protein CASSFGTGGNYGYTF.